This T cell receptor (beta chain) derives from a study of T cells in Graves' hyperthyroidism and ophthalmopathy. The CDR3 regions of TCR beta were amplified from RNA transcripts. First-round RT-PCR with HTBI primers amplified the TCR CDR3 region. Each CDR3 protein is one row after TCRdb ran MiXCR on the multiplex PCR reads. The table records 250,000 to 300,000 distinct CDR3 sequences, approximately 18% of them present only once. CDR1 and CDR2 from the germline V gene are MNHNS and SASEGT. The CDR3 loop spans 14 amino acids. V was clipped by 6 bases and J by 5 bases, with 14 bases between them. It was uncontrolled infection, other autoimmune disease, pregnancy or lactation that excluded patients.

This chain connects TRBV6-1 to TRBJ1-3; tentative D call: TRBD1 (5 bases). The sequencing input was blood. This receptor was identified in a man in his fifties with Graves' ophthalmopathy. CDR3 DNA sequence: TGTGCCAGCAGACCCCCAGGGTCTCGAAACACCATATATTTT. Translating it yields CASRPPGSRNTIYF.